Shown below are 22 T cell receptor beta chains from a single sample sequenced in a study of cytomegalovirus exposure and HLA in healthy donors. The PCR contained 60 Vbeta and 13 Jbeta primers. Method: immunoSEQ multiplex PCR; TCRdb's copy keeps in-frame clones and lacks some. This specimen shows 150,000 or so clones; the ten leading clones hold around 1.5%. Sequencing used PBMCs. Receptors originate from a woman in her 50s in good health and CMV-seronegative.

This sequence joins TRBV6-5 and TRBJ2-4; D is uncertain. V gave up 0 bases and J gave up 6 bases, with 15 bases separating them. Germline-derived CDR1 and CDR2 are MNHEY and SVGAGI. The CDR3 is 16 amino acids. The CDR3 DNA reads as TGTGCCAGCAGTTACTCTTGGCAGGCCGCCTCAAACATTCAGTACTTC. Its protein product is CASSYSWQAASNIQYF.

The rearrangement uses TRBV6-4 and TRBJ1-1, with TRBD1 matching 7 bases. Germline-derived CDR1 and CDR2 are MRHNA and SNTAGT. Losses at the gene ends were 8 bases for V and 2 bases for J; bases not matched to a gene: 2. The CDR3 contains 12 residues. In DNA form, the CDR3 reads TGTGCCAGCCGGGACAGCAACACTGAAGCTTTCTTT. Its protein product is CASRDSNTEAFF.

The chain employs TRBV5-1 and TRBJ1-1; a weak D match, TRBD1 (5 bases). Germline lookup yields CDR1 SGHRS and CDR2 YFSETQ. The V end lost 4 bases, the J end lost 4 bases, and 17 bases lay between the germline ends. The CDR3 runs to 15 residues. CDR3 nucleotide sequence: TGCGCCAGCAGCCCGGGGGATCAAAGAAGCACTGAAGCTTTCTTT. It encodes CASSPGDQRSTEAFF.

This chain links TRBV9 with TRBJ2-7, with 8 nucleotides matching TRBD1. V lost 3 bases, J lost 4 bases, and 12 bases stayed unmatched. This CDR3 has 16 amino acids. CDR1 SGDLS and CDR2 YYNGEE come from the germline V gene. CDR3 sequence (DNA): TGTGCCAGCAGCGCTCAAACCGGGACAGGTGGATACGAGCAGTACTTC. It specifies CASSAQTGTGGYEQYF.

V and J are TRBV6-5 and TRBJ2-7; tentatively, D is TRBD2 (5 bases). This CDR3 spans 16 amino acids. Trimming shortened V by 0 bases and J by 2 bases, and 14 bases separated the two germline ends. CDR1 is MNHEY and CDR2 is SVGAGI in the germline V gene. The chain's CDR3 is CASSYSRRTATYEQYF. The CDR3 bases are TGTGCCAGCAGTTACTCGAGGAGGACGGCCACCTACGAGCAGTACTTC.

V is TRBV27 and J is TRBJ1-1; a weak D match, TRBD1 (5 bases). CDR3 length: 13 amino acids. V dropped 0 bases and J dropped 5 bases, with 7 bases sitting between them. Germline-derived CDR1 and CDR2 are MNHEY and SMNVEV (reference sequence). The CDR3 loop reads CASSLSGGTEAFF. As DNA, the CDR3 is TGTGCCAGCAGTTTATCGGGGGGGACTGAAGCTTTCTTT.

The J gene is TRBJ2-5, the V gene TRBV27; TRBD2 might be the D (6 bases). Per the germline V gene, CDR1 is MNHEY and CDR2 is SMNVEV (reference sequence). This CDR3 contains 15 residues. V lost 2 bases and J lost 5, with 15 bases in between. The CDR3 is CASSLMGLALETQYF. The CDR3 DNA reads TGTGCCAGCAGTTTAATGGGACTGGCTTTGGAGACCCAGTACTTC.

The rearrangement links TRBV5-6 to TRBJ2-1; D unresolved. V was cut by 0 bases and J by 7 bases, with 17 bases left in between. The germline CDR1 and CDR2 sequences are SGHDT and YYEEEE. CDR3 length: 16 amino acids. In DNA, the CDR3 is TGTGCCAGCAGCTTGGGGTCTCTAGTAGAGTTGAATGAGCAGTTCTTC. It translates to CASSLGSLVELNEQFF.

Concerning this clone: Other nucleotide sequences in the sample specify the same CDR3. The chain is built from TRBV7-2 and TRBJ1-2, with TRBD1 matching over 8 bases. V was clipped by 4 bases and J by 8 bases; unmatched bases: 6. The CDR3 runs to 13 residues. Germline loops: CDR1 SGHTA, CDR2 FQGNSA. The CDR3 loop reads CASSSMTGVGYTF. CDR3 bases: TGTGCCAGCAGCTCCATGACAGGGGTGGGCTACACCTTC.

The chain is built from TRBV6-6 and TRBJ1-4, with no clear D. The V gene's germline CDR1 is MNHNY and CDR2 SVGAGI (reference sequence). There are 10 residues in the CDR3. V dropped 5 bases and J dropped 10 bases, with 5 bases sitting between them. CDR3 DNA sequence: TGTGCCAGCAGTACCGGAAAACTGTTTTTT. Translating it yields CASSTGKLFF.

V usage is TRBV14 and J usage is TRBJ2-1; TRBD1 might be the D (7 bases). The V end was cut by 2 bases, the J end by 7 bases, with 15 bases between. The CDR3 extends over 15 amino acids. CDR1 SGHDN and CDR2 FVKESK come from the germline V gene. The CDR3 nucleotides read TGTGCCAGCAGCCAACGACAACAGGGGAGGAATGAGCAGTTCTTC. Translation: CASSQRQQGRNEQFF.

The V gene is TRBV30, the J gene TRBJ2-5; D might be TRBD2 (7 bases). The V gene's germline CDR1 is GTSNPN and CDR2 SVGIG (reference sequence). The CDR3 is 13 amino acids. Trimming stripped 5 bases from V and 1 base from J, with 11 bases between. The CDR3 nucleotides read TGTGCCTGGGGGGGGGCTAGCCAAGAGACCCAGTACTTC. Its translation: CAWGGASQETQYF.

The chain couples TRBV6-1 to TRBJ1-1; D gene ambiguous. Per germline, CDR1 MNHNS and CDR2 SASEGT. The ends were cut back, 1 base at V and 7 bases at J, with 7 bases in the middle. This CDR3 is 12 amino acids long. CDR3 protein: CASSEVTVEAFF. In DNA, the CDR3 is TGTGCCAGCAGTGAAGTTACAGTTGAAGCTTTCTTT.

The V and J genes are TRBV5-1 and TRBJ1-2; possibly TRBD1 for D (5 bases). The CDR3 has 16 residues. The germline gives CDR1 SGHRS, CDR2 YFSETQ. Trimming shortened V by 1 base and J by 0 bases, and 13 bases separated the two germline ends. The CDR3 region is CASSLSGGTANYGYTF. The CDR3 DNA reads as TGCGCCAGCAGCTTGAGTGGCGGGACGGCTAACTATGGCTACACCTTC.

The J gene is TRBJ1-1, the V gene TRBV14; perhaps TRBD1 as D (5 bases). Trimming stripped 6 bases from V and 2 bases from J, with 13 bases between. Germline CDR1 SGHDN, CDR2 FVKESK. This CDR3 region has 14 residues. As DNA, the CDR3 is TGTGCCAGCAGAAAGACAGATACTAACACTGAAGCTTTCTTT. Encoded protein: CASRKTDTNTEAFF.

On this clone: At the DNA level, this CDR3 is encoded by other sequences in the same sample as well. V and J are TRBV5-6 and TRBJ1-1; no firm D call. The V and J ends lost 6 bases and 0 bases respectively, with 9 bases between them. CDR3 size: 13 residues. Germline assignment: CDR1 SGHDT and CDR2 YYEEEE. The CDR3 nucleotides are TGTGCCAGCATTTCGACTGTGAACACTGAAGCTTTCTTT. Residues: CASISTVNTEAFF.

The genes are TRBV7-8 and TRBJ1-1; D not certain. Germline V gives CDR1 SGHVS, CDR2 FQNEAQ. The CDR3 length is 13 residues. Trimming left V 2 bases short and J 6 bases short, with 10 bases between. CDR3 region: CASSLIGGSEAFF. The CDR3 DNA is TGTGCCAGCAGCTTAATAGGCGGCTCTGAAGCTTTCTTT.

This rearrangement joins TRBV5-6 to TRBJ2-7, with 9 bases that match TRBD1. Losses at the gene ends were 1 base for V and 5 bases for J; bases not matched to a gene: 4. Per the germline V gene, CDR1 is SGHDT and CDR2 is YYEEEE. The CDR3 is 14 residues long. The CDR3 nucleotides are TGTGCCAGCAGCTTGCGAGGGACAGGGCACGAGCAGTACTTC. As protein: CASSLRGTGHEQYF.

The gene calls are TRBV9 and TRBJ1-2, with D uncertain. V shed 5 bases and J shed 6 bases, with 20 bases lying between them. The germline CDR1 and CDR2 sequences are SGDLS and YYNGEE. The CDR3 is 15 residues long. The CDR3 loop is CASSVEPLDGDGYTF. CDR3 nucleotide sequence: TGTGCCAGCAGTGTTGAACCCCTAGACGGAGATGGCTACACCTTC. Using reference TRBV9 and TRBJ1-2 for the parts outside the CDR3, the full variable domain is DSGVTQTPKHLITATGQRVTLRCSPRSGDLSVYWYQQSLDQGLQFLIQYYNGEERAKGNILERFSAQQFPDLHSELNLSSLELGDSALYFCASSVEPLDGDGYTFGSGTRLTVV.

This chain joins TRBV4-1 and TRBJ2-2; D perhaps matches TRBD1 (5 bases). Germline lookup yields CDR1 MGHRA and CDR2 YSYEKL. The CDR3 runs 15 residues. V lost 5 bases and J 6 bases, leaving 16 bases between the germline ends. Written as DNA, the CDR3 is TGCGCCAGCAGCAACCCCGTAGGGGTTGCCGGGGAGCTGTTTTTT. Translated: CASSNPVGVAGELFF.

The J gene is TRBJ2-3, the V gene TRBV7-3; D call uncertain. This CDR3 is built from 14 residues. Germline V gene lookup returns CDR1 SGHTA and CDR2 FQGTGA. Trimming stripped 1 base from V and 4 bases from J, with 9 bases between. The CDR3 here is CASSLMVWPDTQYF. For the CDR3, the DNA is TGTGCCAGCAGCTTAATGGTTTGGCCAGATACGCAGTATTTT.

CDR3 DNA sequence: TGTGCTAGTGTCTCCACGGACAGGGGGCGAGGGATATCCTACGAGCAGTACTTC. Translation: CASVSTDRGRGISYEQYF. This chain joins TRBV7-7 and TRBJ2-7; 11 nucleotides align to TRBD1. The CDR3 length is 18 residues. The germline V gene has CDR1 SSHAT and CDR2 FNYEAQ (reference sequence).